This TCR beta chain comes out of a study of regulatory T cells in long-lasting Graves disease. In the study overall: The antithyroid drugs taken by newly diagnosed Graves' patients had been used for under 3 months. Points from the study as a whole: TCR diversity was lower in persistent than newly diagnosed Graves' disease.

The time point is: newly diagnosed GD, antithyroid drugs for less than 3 months. The TCR library was prepared using RNA isolated from PBMCs. All patients originated from an endocrinology department located in Xi'an, China. Libraries of TCR beta came from iRepertoire HTBI primers plus Arm-PCR of CDR3 regions. TCRdb reprocessed the multiplex PCR reads with MiXCR, giving one entry per CDR3 protein. The sample holds more than 300,000 distinct CDR3 sequences, roughly 15% seen once. This CDR3 comprises 16 residues. Per germline, CDR1 LGHNA and CDR2 YNFKEQ. The V gene end was trimmed by 5 bases and the J gene end by 7 bases; junction bases not matched to a gene: 13. This clonotype was detected many times. Its antigen is not known. This sample was also put to use in a study of T cells in Graves' hyperthyroidism and ophthalmopathy.

Sample: peripheral blood mononuclear cells (PBMCs), taken at new diagnosis, from a patient treated with antithyroid drugs. The sequence was collected from a woman aged 18-35 years with Graves disease. The V call is TRBV4-2, the J call TRBJ2-1, with 8 bases matching TRBD2. DNA for the CDR3: TGTGCCAGCAGCAAAAGGGCGTCGGGAGGGCGGAATGAGCAGTTCTTC. This sequence encodes CASSKRASGGRNEQFF.